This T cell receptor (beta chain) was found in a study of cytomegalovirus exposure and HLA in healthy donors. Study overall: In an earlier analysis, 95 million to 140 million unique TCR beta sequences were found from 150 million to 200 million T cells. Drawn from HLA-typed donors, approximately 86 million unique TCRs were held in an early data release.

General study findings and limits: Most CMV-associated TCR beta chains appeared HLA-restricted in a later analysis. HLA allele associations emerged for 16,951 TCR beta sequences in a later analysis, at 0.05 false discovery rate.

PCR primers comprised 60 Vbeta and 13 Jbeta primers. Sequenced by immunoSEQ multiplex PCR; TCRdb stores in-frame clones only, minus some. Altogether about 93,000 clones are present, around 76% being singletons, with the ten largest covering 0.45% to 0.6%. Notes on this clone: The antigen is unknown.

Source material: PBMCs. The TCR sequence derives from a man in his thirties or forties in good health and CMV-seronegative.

The CDR3 DNA follows: TGTGCCAGCTCACCAGCTACAGGGACTAACTATGGCTACACCTTC. Its protein product is CASSPATGTNYGYTF. The chain is built from TRBV18 and TRBJ1-2; maybe TRBD1 (6 bases). The CDR3 extends over 15 amino acids. V gave up 2 bases and J gave up 0 bases, with 10 bases separating them. CDR1 and CDR2 from the germline V gene are KGHSH and LQKENI. Combining the CDR3 with reference TRBV18 and TRBJ1-2 gives the whole variable domain NAGVMQNPRHLVRRRGQEARLRCSPMKGHSHVYWYRQLPEEGLKFMVYLQKENIIDESGMPKERFSAEFPKEGPSILRIQQVVRGDSAAYFCASSPATGTNYGYTFGSGTRLTVV.